The 24 T cell receptor beta chains reported below all come from one sample, sequenced in a study of blood T cell repertoires in COVID-19. Produced via immunoSEQ multiplex PCR; TCRdb's table is partial and in-frame only. There are 140,000 or so clones in the sample; about 86% occur only once, and around 8.6% lies in the top ten. The specimen sequenced was peripheral blood. The receptors here all came from a human donor in a cohort sampled during active COVID-19.

The chain recombines TRBV19 with TRBJ2-6; 8 bases match TRBD1. The junction had 16 bases not matched to a gene; V was cut back by 3 bases and J by 3 bases. In germline, CDR1 is LNHDA, CDR2 SQIVND (reference sequence). The CDR3 runs 20 residues. CDR3 nucleotide sequence: TGTGCCAGTAGTATCCTTAGGCCGGGACAGGAGTTAATTGGGGCCAACGTCCTGACTTTC. Encoded protein: CASSILRPGQELIGANVLTF.

The chain is built from TRBV28 and TRBJ1-2; D possibly corresponds to TRBD1 (6 bases). CDR1 and CDR2 from the germline V gene are MDHEN and SYDVKM. Deletions cut 2 bases from V and 6 bases from J, with 13 bases between. CDR3 length: 14 residues. The CDR3 region is CASSLLVQGDGYTF. For the CDR3, the DNA is TGTGCCAGCAGTTTACTGGTACAGGGCGATGGCTACACCTTC.

The chain employs TRBV5-1 and TRBJ1-1; a possible D gene is TRBD1 (5 bases). The germline V and J ends were trimmed by 4 bases and 0 bases, with 7 bases remaining between them. Per the germline V gene, CDR1 is SGHRS and CDR2 is YFSETQ. The CDR3 consists of 13 residues. The DNA of the CDR3 is TGCGCCAGCAGCCCGGGGGTGAACACTGAAGCTTTCTTT. It is translated as CASSPGVNTEAFF.

The genes are TRBV5-6 and TRBJ1-5, with 8 bases fitting TRBD1. The germline V gene encodes CDR1 SGHDT and CDR2 YYEEEE. The CDR3 has 17 residues. J was trimmed by 3 bases and V by 3 bases; bases with no gene match: 11. In nucleotides, the CDR3 is TGTGCCAGCAGCTCGACAGGGGAGTCCCTTAACAATCAGCCCCAGCATTTT. Its protein product is CASSSTGESLNNQPQHF.

The V gene is TRBV19, the J gene TRBJ1-5; 9 bases fit TRBD1. CDR3 length: 15 residues. J gave up 11 bases and V 4 bases, and 12 bases lay outside the gene matches. Germline V gene lookup returns CDR1 LNHDA and CDR2 SQIVND (reference sequence). As DNA, the CDR3 is TGTGCCAGTAGTAAGCTTCGGACAGGGGACTCGGCCCAGCATTTT. This encodes CASSKLRTGDSAQHF.

This chain links TRBV29-1 with TRBJ2-5; 12 bases fit TRBD1. Germline-derived CDR1 and CDR2 are SQVTM and ANQGSEA. There are 14 residues in the CDR3. V shed 7 bases and J 0 bases; nucleotides not matched to a gene: 3. CDR3 nucleotide sequence: TGCAGCGCCGGGACAGGGGGCTACCAAGAGACCCAGTACTTC. Translating gives CSAGTGGYQETQYF.

Only one count was recorded for this clone. V and J are TRBV6-6 and TRBJ2-5; 8 positions agree with TRBD1. J gave up 3 bases and V 4 bases, and 7 bases lay outside the gene matches. Germline-derived CDR1 and CDR2 are MNHNY and SVGAGI (reference sequence). The CDR3 loop spans 15 amino acids. The CDR3 loop reads CASSFWTGREETQYF. CDR3 sequence (DNA): TGTGCCAGCAGTTTTTGGACAGGGCGGGAAGAGACCCAGTACTTC.

This clone was picked up a small number of times. The chain combines TRBV28 with TRBJ1-2; 10 bases fit TRBD1. CDR1 and CDR2 (germline): MDHEN, SYDVKM. The CDR3 is 16 residues long. Trimming took 2 bases from V and 3 from J; bases not matched to a gene: 6. The CDR3 is CASSLLGQGSDYGYTF. Written as DNA, the CDR3 is TGTGCCAGCAGTTTACTGGGACAGGGGAGTGACTATGGCTACACCTTC.

V gene TRBV5-4 combines with J gene TRBJ1-2, with 7 bases aligning to TRBD1. J was trimmed by 4 bases and V by 4 bases; bases with no gene match: 4. This CDR3 is built from 13 residues. Germline lookup yields CDR1 SGHNT and CDR2 YYREEE (reference sequence). DNA of the CDR3: TGTGCCAGCAGCGAGGGACAGATCTATGGCTACACCTTC. Amino acid sequence: CASSEGQIYGYTF.

V is TRBV19 and J is TRBJ1-1; 7 nucleotides match TRBD1. The CDR3 consists of 15 residues. Germline trimming cut 3 bases from V and 1 base from J; bases unmatched to any gene: 5. Germline CDR1 LNHDA, CDR2 SQIVND (reference sequence). CDR3 in amino acids: CASSIRTGPNTEAFF. The CDR3 nucleotides are TGTGCCAGTAGTATTCGGACAGGCCCGAACACTGAAGCTTTCTTT.

The chain recombines TRBV27 with TRBJ2-1; the match to TRBD2 covers 10 bases. This CDR3 is built from 16 residues. V lost 2 bases to trimming and J lost 4 bases; unmatched junction nucleotides: 5. CDR1 and CDR2 (germline): MNHEY, SMNVEV (reference sequence). This CDR3 is CASSLEGLARYNEQFF. As DNA, the CDR3 is TGTGCCAGCAGTTTAGAGGGACTAGCGCGGTACAATGAGCAGTTCTTC.

The chain recombines TRBV5-6 with TRBJ1-5; 8 nucleotides align to TRBD1. The CDR3 is made up of 16 amino acids. The germline V gene has CDR1 SGHDT and CDR2 YYEEEE. With 4 bases clipped from V and 0 bases from J, the junction kept 6 bases outside the gene matches. The CDR3 region is CASSPGTGASNQPQHF. The CDR3 region has the DNA TGTGCCAGCAGCCCTGGGACAGGTGCTAGCAATCAGCCCCAGCATTTT.

This clone was found once. The gene calls are TRBV5-1 and TRBJ2-3; TRBD1 might be the D (5 bases). The length of the CDR3 is 13 residues. The germline gives CDR1 SGHRS, CDR2 YFSETQ. The germline V and J ends were trimmed by 3 bases and 4 bases, with 9 bases remaining between them. CDR3 DNA: TGCGCCAGCAGCTCCAGCAGGGCAGATACGCAGTATTTT. This gives the protein CASSSSRADTQYF.

This clone was seen only a few times. The chain links TRBV5-1 to TRBJ2-5; D gene uncertain. The V end lost 3 bases, the J end lost 5 bases, and 14 bases lay between the germline ends. The CDR3 contains 14 residues. Germline assignment: CDR1 SGHRS and CDR2 YFSETQ. The CDR3 here is CASSSTRVGETQYF. For the CDR3, the DNA is TGCGCCAGCAGCTCCACACGGGTTGGGGAGACCCAGTACTTC.

V is TRBV2 and J is TRBJ1-1, with a tentative D call TRBD1 (5 bases). CDR3 length: 14 amino acids. V was shortened by 6 bases and J by 3 bases, with 14 bases between the two germline ends. The germline V gene encodes CDR1 SNHLY and CDR2 FYNNEI. CDR3 coding DNA: TGTGCCAGCAGGCGGGGCGGGATGGACACTGAAGCTTTCTTT. Its translation: CASRRGGMDTEAFF.

The genes are TRBV6-6 and TRBJ2-1, with D possibly being TRBD2 (6 bases). The CDR3 sequence is 15 residues long. CDR1 is MNHNY and CDR2 is SVGAGI in the germline V gene (reference sequence). Trimming left V 3 bases short and J 0 bases short, with 9 bases between. In DNA, the CDR3 is TGTGCCAGCAGTTATAGGACTACCTCCTACAATGAGCAGTTCTTC. Protein sequence: CASSYRTTSYNEQFF.

The V call is TRBV4-1, the J call TRBJ1-1, with a tentative D call TRBD1 (5 bases). The CDR3 has 13 amino acids. V lost 6 bases, J lost 6 bases, and 14 bases lay in between. Germline values: CDR1 MGHRA, CDR2 YSYEKL. Written as DNA, the CDR3 is TGCGCCAGCAGGTGGGACGGGGAGGCTGAAGCTTTCTTT. Encoded protein: CASRWDGEAEAFF.

The CDR3 nucleotides are TGTGCCAGCAGCTCCCGACAGGGACAAGAGACCCAGTACTTC. This codes for CASSSRQGQETQYF. The chain joins TRBV7-8 to TRBJ2-5, with 7 bases aligning to TRBD1. In germline, CDR1 is SGHVS, CDR2 FQNEAQ. The length of the CDR3 is 14 residues. V gave up 4 bases and J gave up 2 bases; unmatched junction bases: 4. Together with reference TRBV7-8 and TRBJ2-5, the CDR3 gives the full variable domain: GAGVSQSPRYKVAKRGQDVALRCDPISGHVSLFWYQQALGQGPEFLTYFQNEAQLDKSGLPSDRFFAERPEGSVSTLKIQRTQQEDSAVYLCASSSRQGQETQYFGPGTRLLVL.

CDR3 residues: CATSRGEKLFF. The CDR3 DNA reads as TGTGCCACCAGTCGAGGCGAAAAACTGTTTTTT. The chain links TRBV24-1 to TRBJ1-4; D unclear. V was cut by 6 bases and J by 8 bases, with 6 bases left in between. Germline assignment: CDR1 KGHDR and CDR2 SFDVKD. The CDR3 is 11 residues long.

The chain joins TRBV7-8 to TRBJ2-7; D is unclear. Germline V lookup: CDR1 SGHVS, CDR2 FQNEAQ. The CDR3 is 14 residues long. V lost 3 bases and J 0 bases, leaving 9 bases between the germline ends. The CDR3 DNA reads as TGTGCCAGCAGCTTGAAAACAGCCTCCTACGAGCAGTACTTC. This sequence encodes CASSLKTASYEQYF.

This clone appeared once. This chain links TRBV27 with TRBJ2-2; 10 bases fit TRBD2. With 7 bases clipped from V and 9 bases from J, the junction kept 17 bases outside the gene matches. CDR1 is MNHEY and CDR2 is SMNVEV in the germline V gene (reference sequence). The CDR3 sequence is 17 residues long. CDR3 loop: CASTPTSGTRLFRELFF. The CDR3 DNA follows: TGTGCCAGCACCCCCACTAGCGGGACACGCCTGTTCCGGGAGCTGTTTTTT.

V is TRBV6-2 or TRBV6-3 and J is TRBJ1-1; D not certain. The CDR3 runs 14 residues. CDR1 is MNHEY, CDR2 SVGEGT, per germline. V was shortened by 6 bases and J by 6 bases, with 17 bases between the two germline ends. CDR3 in DNA: TGTGCCAGCAGCCCTAACTTAGTGTCCGCTGAAGCTTTCTTT. Translation: CASSPNLVSAEAFF.

The chain recombines TRBV5-4 with TRBJ2-1, with 7 positions matching TRBD2. Germline values: CDR1 SGHNT, CDR2 YYREEE (reference sequence). The CDR3 runs 13 residues. The junction had 3 bases not matched to a gene; V was cut back by 0 bases and J by 9 bases. The CDR3 region has the DNA TGTGCCAGCAGCTTGGCCGGGGGGACTGAGCAGTTCTTC. Encoded protein: CASSLAGGTEQFF.

This rearrangement joins TRBV6-5 to TRBJ2-1, with D possibly being TRBD2 (5 bases). The V end was cut by 8 bases, the J end by 7 bases, with 12 bases between. Germline loops: CDR1 MNHEY, CDR2 SVGAGI. The length of the CDR3 is 12 residues. The DNA for the CDR3 is TGTGCCAGCCTCCCCGGGGTTAATGAGCAGTTCTTC. Translated, it gives CASLPGVNEQFF.